This TCR beta chain was retrieved from a study of a mutant IDH1 vaccine in newly diagnosed glioma. Study information: Most had both radiotherapy and temozolomide beforehand; others had only one. Study-wide points: Immune responses induced by vaccination arose in under 95% of the patients. Changes in top peripheral clonotypes did not appear linked to pseudoprogression.

Trimming cost V 3 bases and J 8 bases; bases outside gene matches: 4. The CDR3 contains 13 residues. CDR1 and CDR2 (germline): SGDLS, YYNGEE. As to this clone: Its target is not known.

Produced via immunoSEQ multiplex PCR; TCRdb's table is partial and in-frame only. The profile covers nearly 70,000 clones, with 75% to 85% appearing a single time and 7.5% to 9% taken by the ten largest. Time point defined: baseline, week 1 (first vaccination visit). Noted treatment: pre-vaccination baseline after standard-of-care therapy. In every donor, the tumor was a new WHO grade 3 or 4 IDH1-mutant, ATRX-lost astrocytoma. The TCR sequence derives from a middle-aged man with glioma. The source was PBMCs, collected from a glioma patient treated with radiotherapy, temozolomide or both. The J gene is TRBJ1-4, the V gene TRBV9, with 7 bases that match TRBD1. CDR3 in DNA: TGTGCCAGCAGCGGTGGGACAGTCGAAAAACTGTTTTTT. Translating gives CASSGGTVEKLFF. The full variable domain, in which reference TRBV9 and TRBJ1-4 provide the parts outside the CDR3, is DSGVTQTPKHLITATGQRVTLRCSPRSGDLSVYWYQQSLDQGLQFLIQYYNGEERAKGNILERFSAQQFPDLHSELNLSSLELGDSALYFCASSGGTVEKLFFGSGTQLSVL.